This entry features one T cell receptor (beta chain) sequence. Its specificity is unknown. TCRdb processed the reads anew with MiXCR; each CDR3 protein has one entry. Seen here are about 770,000 distinct CDR3 sequences, approximately 32% observed once, and the top ten hold over 10%. This CDR3 has 16 amino acids. V was clipped by 2 bases and J by 4 bases; unmatched bases: 9. The source of the sample is a study of T cell repertoires in cytomegalovirus infection. This TCR derives from a human donor in good health (CMV status not recorded). Some clones in this sample may be carry-over from other donors' samples. The V gene is TRBV12-3 or TRBV12-4, the J gene TRBJ2-3; 7 nucleotides agree with TRBD1. The input for sequencing was cultured CD8+ T cells from PBMCs, taken from culture after CMV antigen stimulation. Here the CDR3 DNA reads TGTGCCAGCAGTTTACCGACAGGGAACTCCCCAGATACGCAGTATTTT. Amino acids: CASSLPTGNSPDTQYF.